This TCR beta chain was obtained from a study of beta chain features in type 1 diabetes (dated by TCRdb to the late 2010s). Background on the whole study: Patients and healthy donors did not differ in mean age, gender distribution, total cell number or subset yield. Regulatory and stem cell-like memory subsets were obtained from only 8 patients and roughly 8 healthy donors, while naive and central memory subsets were obtained from all 30 or so donors. In the study, TCRB repertoires of sorted circulating CD4+ T cell subsets from recently diagnosed type 1 diabetes patients were compared with those of matched healthy donors. A total of 85 million to 140 million sorted cells were examined across all samples, and a strong correlation was observed between cell number per subset and RNA yield.

Each donor gave one peripheral blood draw, averaging roughly 0.11 L, which was collected into heparinised tubes. A BD FACSAria II was used to sort naive, central memory, regulatory and stem cell-like memory CD4+ T cells with a panel that included CD45RO, CCR7, CD25, CD127, CD95 and CD27. All sorted populations exceeded 95% purity. PBMCs were isolated immediately by Lymphoprep density gradient centrifugation and stained directly without culture. So that batch effects would be minimized, each experiment stained and sorted samples in pairs, pairing one healthy donor with one patient. The entire isolated RNA was reverse transcribed using the High Capacity cDNA Reverse Transcription Kit, and thus expressed TCRB transcripts were sequenced. Naive, central memory and regulatory T cell samples underwent deep immunoSEQ sequencing, averaging roughly 3.5 million total reads per sample. After sorted cells were lysed in RLT buffer, RNA was extracted with DNase-treated RNeasy Micro or Mini kits, with the choice depending on cell number. To prevent cross-contamination, each cell subset was processed individually, whereas patient and healthy donor samples were processed jointly. Using the immunoSEQ multiplex PCR, TCRB sequences were amplified from cDNA into 87-bp fragments spanning the CDR3 region. Sequencing of the amplicons was done on the Illumina HiSeq platform. As for the authors' bioinformatics: Synthetic template baselines were used to correct PCR bias computationally, reads within Hamming distance 2 were collapsed, and singletons that could not be merged were discarded. Reads were aligned against IMGT to assign V, D and J genes, CDR3 length and insertions or deletions at six rearrangement sites. Within each subset, clonotype counts were normalized to sorted cell number, and only after that were true diversity and Gini coefficients computed with the tcR R package. The overlap coefficient, calculated on TCRB nucleotide sequences, was used to measure repertoire sharing. As a proxy for the pre-selection repertoire, out-of-frame TCRB sequences from naive cells were analyzed. In its TCRdb copy, this immuneACCESS table keeps in-frame sequences only and misses some clones. Where compared with another copy, unresolved V genes explain less than half of these, and the others have no known cause. That table furnishes V, J and clone size, whereas the DNA furnished D and trimming. Here the sample has 630,000 or so clones; 11% to 15% occur a single time. The ten largest clones add up to 0.03% to 0.045% of the sample.

Concerning this clone itself: Its recognized antigen is unknown. No base qualities exist here, and no much larger clone lies one base off it.

From its cysteine to its phenylalanine, the CDR3 spans 16 amino acids. The sequence is cut down to CDR3 DNA, 48 bases in frame from base 1. In the germline V gene (reference sequence), CDR1 corresponds to MNHEY and CDR2 to SMNVEV. V is reduced by 4 bases and J by 4 bases, leaving a spacing of 17 bases between them. Findings and caveats that apply to the study as a whole: A moderate but significant shortening of TCRB CDR3 length was observed in type 1 diabetes patients in all four CD4+ subsets. Because cDNA rather than genomic DNA was sequenced, highly expressing activated cells could have been over-represented, although no difference in activation and CD3 levels was found between groups. Because small numbers of individuals were included in the HLA sub-analyses, any influence of HLA type on TCRB rearrangement was left unresolved. At VDJ recombination sites, patients with type 1 diabetes made fewer insertions and deleted more nucleotides, a pattern implying thymic rearrangement abnormalities. Naive, central memory and regulatory TCRB repertoires appeared to be more alike among patients than among healthy donors. Shorter templates might have been favored by PCR, but patient and control samples were amplified and corrected together, so both groups would have been affected equally by any skew.

This TCR was recovered from a man aged 18 to 30 with type 1 diabetes. Sequenced sample: naive CD4+ T cells from blood. Taken with the paper, the label for cell subset or site translates to: true naive CD4+ T cells. The V and J genes are TRBV27 and TRBJ1-5, with the identity of the D gene unclear. CDR3 loop: CASSSQPGAPNQPQHF. Read as DNA, the sequence is TGTGCCAGCAGTTCCCAACCCGGCGCCCCAAATCAGCCCCAGCATTTT.